This TCR beta chain was captured in a study of blood T cell repertoires in COVID-19. Overall study: From T cells, B-cell-depleted T cells, or PBMCs came the material, which was cDNA or gDNA.

As processed by the authors: It was from reference gene primer amplification that nucleated cell counts were estimated. The data were produced by immunoSEQ multiplex PCR, yet TCRdb's version contains in-frame clones alone and is incomplete. Clone size and the V and J calls come from that table; the DNA yielded D and trimming. The repertoire includes approximately 250,000 clones, about 90% of them detected once, and over 4% sits in the top ten. The CDR3 has 13 residues. Per the germline V gene, CDR1 is SGHDN and CDR2 is FVKESK. Trimming left V 1 base short and J 3 bases short, with 5 bases between. Adults between about 18 and 95 years of age took part from about two dozen US areas. Assignment of participants to cohorts was predicated upon participant-reported clinical history.

The receptor comes from a woman aged 25 to 39 with acute COVID-19. This chain joins TRBV14 and TRBJ2-3; D is unresolved. What was sequenced was PBMCs or T cells enriched from blood (not recorded which). Written as DNA, the CDR3 is TGTGCCAGCAGCCAAGGGCAGACAGATACGCAGTATTTT. It is translated as CASSQGQTDTQYF.